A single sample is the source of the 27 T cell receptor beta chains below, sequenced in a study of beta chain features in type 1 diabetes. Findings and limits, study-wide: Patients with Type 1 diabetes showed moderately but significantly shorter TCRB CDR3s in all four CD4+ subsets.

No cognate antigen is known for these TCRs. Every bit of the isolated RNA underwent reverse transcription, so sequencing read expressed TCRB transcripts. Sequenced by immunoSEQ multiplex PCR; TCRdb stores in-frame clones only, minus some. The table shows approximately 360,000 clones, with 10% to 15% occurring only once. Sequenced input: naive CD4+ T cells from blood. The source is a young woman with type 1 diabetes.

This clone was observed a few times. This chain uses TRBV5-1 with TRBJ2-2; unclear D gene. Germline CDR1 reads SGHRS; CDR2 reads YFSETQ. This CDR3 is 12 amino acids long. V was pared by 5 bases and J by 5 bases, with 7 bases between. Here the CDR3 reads CASSSVTGELFF. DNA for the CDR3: TGCGCCAGCAGTTCGGTTACCGGGGAGCTGTTTTTT.

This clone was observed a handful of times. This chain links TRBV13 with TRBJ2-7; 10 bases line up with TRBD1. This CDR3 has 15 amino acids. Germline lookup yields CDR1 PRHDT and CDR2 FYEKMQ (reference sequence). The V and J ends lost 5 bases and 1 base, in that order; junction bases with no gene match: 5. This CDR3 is CASSPGTGASYEQYF. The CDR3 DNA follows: TGTGCCAGCAGCCCCGGGACAGGGGCTTCCTACGAGCAGTACTTC.

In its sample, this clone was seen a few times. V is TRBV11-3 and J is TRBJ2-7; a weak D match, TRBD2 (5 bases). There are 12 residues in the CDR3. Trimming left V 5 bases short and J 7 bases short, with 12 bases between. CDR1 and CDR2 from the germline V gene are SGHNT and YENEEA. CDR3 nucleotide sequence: TGTGCCAGCAGCCCCCGGACTCGAGAGCAGTACTTC. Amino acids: CASSPRTREQYF.

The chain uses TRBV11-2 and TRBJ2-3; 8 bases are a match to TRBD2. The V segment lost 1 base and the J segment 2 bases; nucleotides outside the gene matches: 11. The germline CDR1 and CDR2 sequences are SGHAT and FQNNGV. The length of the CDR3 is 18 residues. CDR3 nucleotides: TGTGCCAGCAGCTTAGGAATCTCCGGGAGGGCCCACACAGATACGCAGTATTTT. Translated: CASSLGISGRAHTDTQYF. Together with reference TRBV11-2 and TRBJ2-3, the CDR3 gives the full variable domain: EAGVAQSPRYKIIEKRQSVAFWCNPISGHATLYWYQQILGQGPKLLIQFQNNGVVDDSQLPKDRFSAERLKGVDSTLKIQPAKLEDSAVYLCASSLGISGRAHTDTQYFGPGTRLTVL.

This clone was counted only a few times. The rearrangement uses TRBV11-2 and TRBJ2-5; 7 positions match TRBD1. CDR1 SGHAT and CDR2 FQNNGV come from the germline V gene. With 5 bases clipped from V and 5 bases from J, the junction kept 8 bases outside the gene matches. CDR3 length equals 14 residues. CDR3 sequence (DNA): TGTGCCAGCAGCCTCTACAGGGGTTGGGAGACCCAGTACTTC. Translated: CASSLYRGWETQYF. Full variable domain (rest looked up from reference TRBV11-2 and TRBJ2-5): EAGVAQSPRYKIIEKRQSVAFWCNPISGHATLYWYQQILGQGPKLLIQFQNNGVVDDSQLPKDRFSAERLKGVDSTLKIQPAKLEDSAVYLCASSLYRGWETQYFGPGTRLLVL.

The CDR3 DNA follows: TGTGCCAGCAGGAAGAGCGGGAACACCGGGGAGCTGTTTTTT. It is translated as CASRKSGNTGELFF. This chain uses TRBV28 with TRBJ2-2, with D possibly matching TRBD2 (5 bases). Trimming stripped 6 bases from V and 1 base from J, with 9 bases between. The CDR3 length is 14 residues. Germline V gene lookup returns CDR1 MDHEN and CDR2 SYDVKM.

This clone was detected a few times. DNA for the CDR3: TGTGCCAGTAGTACAACAGGGGCAGATACGCAGTATTTT. The encoded protein is CASSTTGADTQYF. J is TRBJ2-3 and V is TRBV19; 7 nucleotides agree with TRBD1. The V gene end was trimmed by 4 bases and the J gene end by 4 bases; junction bases not matched to a gene: 2. Germline lookup yields CDR1 LNHDA and CDR2 SQIVND (reference sequence). This CDR3 spans 13 amino acids.

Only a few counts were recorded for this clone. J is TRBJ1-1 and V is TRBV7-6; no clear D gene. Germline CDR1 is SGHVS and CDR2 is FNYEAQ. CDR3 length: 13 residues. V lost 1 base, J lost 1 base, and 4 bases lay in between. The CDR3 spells CASSLDRNTEAFF. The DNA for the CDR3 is TGTGCCAGCAGCTTAGACAGGAACACTGAAGCTTTCTTT.

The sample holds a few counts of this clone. CDR3 region: CASSLNGYEQYF. CDR3 bases: TGTGCCAGCAGCTTAAACGGCTACGAGCAGTACTTC. The chain carries TRBV7-9 and TRBJ2-7; no definite D call. The V end was cut by 2 bases, the J end by 3 bases, with 5 bases between. The CDR3 is 12 residues long. Looked up from germline, CDR1 is SEHNR and CDR2 is FQNEAQ (reference sequence). The whole variable domain, remainder taken from reference TRBV7-9 and TRBJ2-7, is DTGVSQNPRHKITKRGQNVTFRCDPISEHNRLYWYRQTLGQGPEFLTYFQNEAQLEKSRLLSDRFSAERPKGSFSTLEIQRTEQGDSAMYLCASSLNGYEQYFGPGTRLTVT.

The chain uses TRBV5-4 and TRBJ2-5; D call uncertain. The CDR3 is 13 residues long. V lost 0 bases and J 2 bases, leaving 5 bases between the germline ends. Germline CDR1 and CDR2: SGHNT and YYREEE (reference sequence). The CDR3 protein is CASSLVDQETQYF. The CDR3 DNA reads TGTGCCAGCAGCTTGGTAGATCAAGAGACCCAGTACTTC.

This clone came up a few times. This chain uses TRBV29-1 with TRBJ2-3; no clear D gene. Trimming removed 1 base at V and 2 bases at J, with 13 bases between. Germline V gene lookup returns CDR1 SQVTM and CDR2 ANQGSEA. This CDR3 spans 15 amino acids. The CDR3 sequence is CSVEGAAGYTDTQYF. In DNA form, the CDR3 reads TGCAGCGTTGAAGGCGCGGCCGGTTACACAGATACGCAGTATTTT.

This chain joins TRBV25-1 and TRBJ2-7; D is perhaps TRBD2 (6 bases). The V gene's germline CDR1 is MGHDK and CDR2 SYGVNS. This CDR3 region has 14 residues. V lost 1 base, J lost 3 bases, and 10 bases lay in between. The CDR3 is CASSELEGLYEQYF. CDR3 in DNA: TGTGCCAGCAGTGAATTGGAGGGACTCTACGAGCAGTACTTC.

CDR3 residues: CASSYSIGLAAYEQYF. DNA of the CDR3: TGTGCCAGCAGTTACTCGATCGGGCTAGCGGCCTACGAGCAGTACTTC. The chain combines TRBV6-5 with TRBJ2-7, with 7 bases lining up with TRBD2. V dropped 0 bases and J dropped 2; count of bases not matched to a gene: 7. CDR1 MNHEY and CDR2 SVGAGI come from the germline V gene. The CDR3 sequence is 16 residues long.

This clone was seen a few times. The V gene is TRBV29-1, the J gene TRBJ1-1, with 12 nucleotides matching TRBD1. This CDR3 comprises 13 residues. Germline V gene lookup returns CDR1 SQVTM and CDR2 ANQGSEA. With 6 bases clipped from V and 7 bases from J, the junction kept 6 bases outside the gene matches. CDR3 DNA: TGCAGCGTCGCCGGGACAGGGGGCAATGAAGCTTTCTTT. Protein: CSVAGTGGNEAFF. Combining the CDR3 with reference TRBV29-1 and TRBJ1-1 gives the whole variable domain SAVISQKPSRDICQRGTSLTIQCQVDSQVTMMFWYRQQPGQSLTLIATANQGSEATYESGFVIDKFPISRPNLTFSTLTVSNMSPEDSSIYLCSVAGTGGNEAFFGQGTRLTVV.

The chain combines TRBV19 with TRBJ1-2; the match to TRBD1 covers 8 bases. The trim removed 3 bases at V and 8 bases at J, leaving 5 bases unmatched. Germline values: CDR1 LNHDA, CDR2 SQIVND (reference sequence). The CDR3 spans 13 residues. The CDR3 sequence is CASSIGQGWGYTF. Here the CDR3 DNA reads TGTGCCAGTAGTATCGGACAGGGATGGGGCTACACCTTC.

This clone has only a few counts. In DNA, the CDR3 is TGTGCCAGCGGACGGGACAGGGCGTACGAGCAGTACTTC. It specifies CASGRDRAYEQYF. The chain carries TRBV18 and TRBJ2-7, with 9 bases lining up with TRBD1. Germline-derived CDR1 and CDR2 are KGHSH and LQKENI. Germline trimming cut 8 bases from V and 4 bases from J; bases unmatched to any gene: 6. CDR3 length equals 13 residues.

Written as DNA, the CDR3 is TGCAGCGTCGGAGGGACTAGCTCCTACAATGAGCAGTTCTTC. This gives the protein CSVGGTSSYNEQFF. The V gene is TRBV29-1, the J gene TRBJ2-1; 8 bases match TRBD2. Germline trimming cut 6 bases from V and 0 bases from J; bases unmatched to any gene: 4. The length of the CDR3 is 14 residues. From germline, CDR1 is SQVTM and CDR2 ANQGSEA.

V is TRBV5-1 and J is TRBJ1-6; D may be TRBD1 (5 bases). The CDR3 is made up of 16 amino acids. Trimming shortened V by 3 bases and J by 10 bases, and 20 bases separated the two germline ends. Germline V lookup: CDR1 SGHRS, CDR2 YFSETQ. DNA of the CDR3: TGCGCCAGCAGCTCCTCGACAAACCCGGGGGACTCACCCCTCCACTTT. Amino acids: CASSSSTNPGDSPLHF. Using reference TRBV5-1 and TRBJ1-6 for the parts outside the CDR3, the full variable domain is KAGVTQTPRYLIKTRGQQVTLSCSPISGHRSVSWYQQTPGQGLQFLFEYFSETQRNKGNFPGRFSGRQFSNSRSEMNVSTLELGDSALYLCASSSSTNPGDSPLHFGNGTRLTVT.

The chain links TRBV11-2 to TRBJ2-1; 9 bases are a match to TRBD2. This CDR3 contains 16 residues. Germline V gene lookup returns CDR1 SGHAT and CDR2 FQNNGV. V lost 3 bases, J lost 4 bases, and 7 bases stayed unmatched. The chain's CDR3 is CASSFISGGPYNEQFF. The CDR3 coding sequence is TGTGCCAGCAGCTTTATTAGCGGGGGACCGTACAATGAGCAGTTCTTC. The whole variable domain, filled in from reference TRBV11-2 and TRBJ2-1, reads EAGVAQSPRYKIIEKRQSVAFWCNPISGHATLYWYQQILGQGPKLLIQFQNNGVVDDSQLPKDRFSAERLKGVDSTLKIQPAKLEDSAVYLCASSFISGGPYNEQFFGPGTRLTVL.

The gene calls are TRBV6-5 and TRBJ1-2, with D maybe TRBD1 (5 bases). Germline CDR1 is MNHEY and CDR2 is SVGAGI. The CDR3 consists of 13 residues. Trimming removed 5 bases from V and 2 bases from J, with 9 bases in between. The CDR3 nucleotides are TGTGCCAGCAGTCAACAGGAGAACTATGGCTACACCTTC. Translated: CASSQQENYGYTF.

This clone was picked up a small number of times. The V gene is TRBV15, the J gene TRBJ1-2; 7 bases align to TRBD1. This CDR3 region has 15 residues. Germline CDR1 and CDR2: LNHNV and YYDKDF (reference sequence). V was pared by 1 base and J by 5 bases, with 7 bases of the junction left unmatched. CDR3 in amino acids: CATSRVRDRAYGYTF. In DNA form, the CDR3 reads TGTGCCACCAGCAGAGTACGCGACAGGGCATATGGCTACACCTTC.

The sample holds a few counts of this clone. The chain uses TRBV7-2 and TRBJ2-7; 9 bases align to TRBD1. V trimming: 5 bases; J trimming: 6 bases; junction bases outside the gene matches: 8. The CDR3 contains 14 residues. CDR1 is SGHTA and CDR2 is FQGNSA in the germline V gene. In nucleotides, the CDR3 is TGTGCCAGCAGCCCTGGGACAGGGTTCGGCGAGCAGTACTTC. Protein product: CASSPGTGFGEQYF.

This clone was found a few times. The CDR3: CASSLSRDEAFF. CDR3 in DNA: TGTGCCAGCAGCTTAAGCCGTGATGAAGCTTTCTTT. The V call is TRBV7-9, the J call TRBJ1-1; D not certain. Deletions cut 2 bases from V and 7 bases from J, with 8 bases between. Germline lookup yields CDR1 SEHNR and CDR2 FQNEAQ (reference sequence). The CDR3 covers 12 residues.

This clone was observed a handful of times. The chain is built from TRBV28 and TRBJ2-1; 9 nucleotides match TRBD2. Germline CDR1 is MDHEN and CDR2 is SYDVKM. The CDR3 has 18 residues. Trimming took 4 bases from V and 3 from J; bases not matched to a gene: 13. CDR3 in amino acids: CASSSGSLVAGVYNEQFF. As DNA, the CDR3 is TGTGCCAGCAGTTCGGGATCTCTAGTAGCGGGAGTCTACAATGAGCAGTTCTTC.

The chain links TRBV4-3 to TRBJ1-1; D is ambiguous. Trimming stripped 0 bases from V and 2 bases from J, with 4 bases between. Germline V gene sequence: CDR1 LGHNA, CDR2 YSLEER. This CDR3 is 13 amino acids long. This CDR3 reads CASSQDLNTEAFF. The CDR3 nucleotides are TGCGCCAGCAGCCAAGATCTTAACACTGAAGCTTTCTTT.

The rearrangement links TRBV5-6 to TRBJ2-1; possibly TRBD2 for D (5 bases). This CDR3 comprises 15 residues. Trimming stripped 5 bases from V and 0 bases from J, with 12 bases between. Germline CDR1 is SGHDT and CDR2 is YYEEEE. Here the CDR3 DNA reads TGTGCCAGCAGTCGACTAACCAGCTCCTACAATGAGCAGTTCTTC. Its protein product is CASSRLTSSYNEQFF.

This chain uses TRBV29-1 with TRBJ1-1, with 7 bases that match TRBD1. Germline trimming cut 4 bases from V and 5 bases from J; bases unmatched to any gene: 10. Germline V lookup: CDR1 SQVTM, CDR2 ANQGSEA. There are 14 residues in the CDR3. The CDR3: CSVVRQGRWTEAFF. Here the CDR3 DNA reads TGCAGCGTTGTCCGACAGGGACGATGGACTGAAGCTTTCTTT.